A selection of T cell receptor beta chains follows, all from one sample in a study of beta chain features in type 1 diabetes. The protocol was immunoSEQ multiplex PCR, while the TCRdb copy is restricted to in-frame clones and leaves out a portion. The sample yields about 250,000 clones, 13% to 15% seen once. Sequencing was performed on naive CD4+ T cells from blood. The receptors come from a woman in her forties in good health. CDR3s include the opening cysteine and the closing phenylalanine or tryptophan. Fields, in order: V gene, J gene, CDR3 protein.

V: TRBV29-1; J: TRBJ1-1; CDR3: CSAQGPGAFF
V: TRBV19; J: TRBJ1-2; CDR3: CASSKPNYGYTF
V: TRBV6-5; J: TRBJ2-2; CDR3: CASSPRPDPPGELFF
V: TRBV13; J: TRBJ2-3; CDR3: CASSPPFRSGTDTQYF
V: TRBV7-2; J: TRBJ2-5; CDR3: CASSLAGLAGRETQYF
V: TRBV29-1; J: TRBJ1-2; CDR3: CSVVGGSDGYTF
V: TRBV7-9; J: TRBJ2-1; CDR3: CASSPGGGQYNEQFF
V: TRBV5-1; J: TRBJ1-4; CDR3: CASSASTTNEKLFF
V: TRBV5-1; J: TRBJ2-3; CDR3: CATRDSYTDTQYF
V: TRBV18; J: TRBJ2-7; CDR3: CASAERVSSYEQYF
V: TRBV19; J: TRBJ1-2; CDR3: CASSISDRSNYGYTF
V: TRBV9; J: TRBJ2-1; CDR3: CASSVGADSYNEQFF
V: TRBV6-5; J: TRBJ2-7; CDR3: CASGRDRGAYEQYF
V: TRBV6-5; J: TRBJ1-6; CDR3: CASSDSYPSNSPLHF
V: TRBV12-5; J: TRBJ2-5; CDR3: CASVEGAGETQYF
V: TRBV29-1; J: TRBJ1-1; CDR3: CSVEQGMNTEAFF
V: TRBV5-1; J: TRBJ2-1; CDR3: CASSQQGDSYNEQFF
V: TRBV19; J: TRBJ2-5; CDR3: CASRGTGTETQYF
V: TRBV15; J: TRBJ2-6; CDR3: CATSGSGSGANVLTF
V: TRBV6-8; J: TRBJ2-7; CDR3: CASSYAESSYEQYF
V: TRBV7-2; J: TRBJ2-5; CDR3: CASSPNMGQGEETQYF
V: TRBV29-1; J: TRBJ1-5; CDR3: CSVVVAGTDYNQPQHF
V: TRBV2; J: TRBJ1-2; CDR3: CASSEEGWSDGYTF
V: TRBV27; J: TRBJ1-2; CDR3: CASSSGQGNYGYTF
V: TRBV6-6; J: TRBJ2-5; CDR3: CASSKTGLGETQYF
V: TRBV6-5; J: TRBJ1-2; CDR3: CASSEYRVEGYTF
V: TRBV4-3; J: TRBJ2-3; CDR3: CASSQEAGGLSTDTQYF
V: TRBV10-3; J: TRBJ2-7; CDR3: CAISESDRSSYEQYF
V: TRBV5-8; J: TRBJ1-6; CDR3: CASRGGESPLHF
V: TRBV6-4; J: TRBJ2-3; CDR3: CASSDMPGRYTQYF
V: TRBV29-1; J: TRBJ2-5; CDR3: CSVAGTGSETQYF
V: TRBV5-1; J: TRBJ2-3; CDR3: CASSLAPPMDTQYF
V: TRBV10-3; J: TRBJ2-7; CDR3: CAISGADEQYF
V: TRBV19; J: TRBJ2-3; CDR3: CASSPAGVFTDTQYF
V: TRBV6-1; J: TRBJ2-7; CDR3: CASTGRVDRGNEQYF
V: TRBV19; J: TRBJ2-7; CDR3: CASSIAGPSYEQYF
V: TRBV18; J: TRBJ1-5; CDR3: CASSLGTGNQPQHF
V: TRBV29-1; J: TRBJ2-3; CDR3: CSAGLAFSTDTQYF
V: TRBV7-2; J: TRBJ1-4; CDR3: CASSLDRGWEKLFF
V: TRBV6-5; J: TRBJ1-1; CDR3: CASSLNPGVNTEAFF
V: TRBV7-6; J: TRBJ1-6; CDR3: CASSYTGKPLHF
V: TRBV18; J: TRBJ1-5; CDR3: CASSRNRDSNQPQHF
V: TRBV4-1; J: TRBJ1-6; CDR3: CASSQNPNSGAENSPLHF
V: TRBV12-5; J: TRBJ2-3; CDR3: CASGRDRGADTQYF
V: TRBV10-2; J: TRBJ2-2; CDR3: CASSRGGITGELFF
V: TRBV4-1; J: TRBJ1-4; CDR3: CASSQDGTAGVKLFF
V: TRBV6-1; J: TRBJ1-1; CDR3: CASSEIGVAEAFF
V: TRBV18; J: TRBJ1-5; CDR3: CASSPIGNQPQHF
V: TRBV7-2; J: TRBJ2-7; CDR3: CASSLAVQGYEQYF
V: TRBV6-5; J: TRBJ1-2; CDR3: CASSYSLAENYGYTF
V: TRBV7-9; J: TRBJ1-5; CDR3: CASSLGAGTGDQPQHF
V: TRBV7-2; J: TRBJ1-2; CDR3: CASSLQGARGYTF
V: TRBV9; J: TRBJ2-2; CDR3: CASSESGNTGELFF
V: TRBV6-1; J: TRBJ2-7; CDR3: CASSAWQDEQYF
V: TRBV19; J: TRBJ2-6; CDR3: CASSSGQGVPSGANVLTF
V: TRBV11-2; J: TRBJ1-2; CDR3: CASSETGENYGYTF
V: TRBV2; J: TRBJ1-2; CDR3: CASSYRSSGYTF